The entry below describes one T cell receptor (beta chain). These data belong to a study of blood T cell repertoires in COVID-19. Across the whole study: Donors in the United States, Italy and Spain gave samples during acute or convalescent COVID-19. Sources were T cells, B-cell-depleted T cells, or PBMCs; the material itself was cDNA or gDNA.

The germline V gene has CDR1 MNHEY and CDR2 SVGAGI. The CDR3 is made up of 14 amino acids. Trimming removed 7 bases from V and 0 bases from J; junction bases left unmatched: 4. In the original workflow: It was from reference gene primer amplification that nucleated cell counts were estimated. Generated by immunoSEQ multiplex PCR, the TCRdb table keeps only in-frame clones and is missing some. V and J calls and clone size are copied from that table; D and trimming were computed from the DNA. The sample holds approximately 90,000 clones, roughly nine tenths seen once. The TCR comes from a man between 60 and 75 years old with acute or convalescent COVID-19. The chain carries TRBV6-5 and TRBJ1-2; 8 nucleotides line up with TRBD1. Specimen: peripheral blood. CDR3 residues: CASTRGQANYGYTF. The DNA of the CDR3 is TGTGCCAGCACCCGGGGACAGGCTAACTATGGCTACACCTTC.